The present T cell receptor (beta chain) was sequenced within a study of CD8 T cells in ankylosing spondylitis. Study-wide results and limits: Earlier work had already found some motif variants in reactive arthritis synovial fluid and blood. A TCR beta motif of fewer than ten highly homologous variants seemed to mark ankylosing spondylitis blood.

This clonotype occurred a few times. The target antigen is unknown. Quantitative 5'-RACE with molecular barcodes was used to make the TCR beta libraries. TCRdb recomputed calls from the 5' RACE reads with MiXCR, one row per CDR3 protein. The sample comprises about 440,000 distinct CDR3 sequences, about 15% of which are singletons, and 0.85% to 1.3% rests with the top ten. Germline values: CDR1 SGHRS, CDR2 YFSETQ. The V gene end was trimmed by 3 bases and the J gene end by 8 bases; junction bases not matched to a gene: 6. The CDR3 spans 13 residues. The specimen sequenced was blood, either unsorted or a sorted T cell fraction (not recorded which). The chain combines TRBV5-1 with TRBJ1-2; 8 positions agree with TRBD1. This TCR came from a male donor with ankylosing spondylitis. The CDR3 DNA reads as TGCGCCAGCAGCTCGACAGGGGAGGAGGGCTACACCTTC. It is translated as CASSSTGEEGYTF.